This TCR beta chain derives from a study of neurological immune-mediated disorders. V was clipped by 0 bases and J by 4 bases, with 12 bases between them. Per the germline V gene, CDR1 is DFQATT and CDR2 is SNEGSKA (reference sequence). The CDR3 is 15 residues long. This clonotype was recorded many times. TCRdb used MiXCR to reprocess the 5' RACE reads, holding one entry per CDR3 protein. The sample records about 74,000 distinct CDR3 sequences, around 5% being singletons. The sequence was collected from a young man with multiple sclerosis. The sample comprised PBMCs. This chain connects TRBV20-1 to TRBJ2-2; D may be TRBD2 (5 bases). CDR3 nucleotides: TGCAGTGCTAGAGATCTCAGGCTAGCCACCGGGGAGCTGTTTTTT. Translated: CSARDLRLATGELFF.